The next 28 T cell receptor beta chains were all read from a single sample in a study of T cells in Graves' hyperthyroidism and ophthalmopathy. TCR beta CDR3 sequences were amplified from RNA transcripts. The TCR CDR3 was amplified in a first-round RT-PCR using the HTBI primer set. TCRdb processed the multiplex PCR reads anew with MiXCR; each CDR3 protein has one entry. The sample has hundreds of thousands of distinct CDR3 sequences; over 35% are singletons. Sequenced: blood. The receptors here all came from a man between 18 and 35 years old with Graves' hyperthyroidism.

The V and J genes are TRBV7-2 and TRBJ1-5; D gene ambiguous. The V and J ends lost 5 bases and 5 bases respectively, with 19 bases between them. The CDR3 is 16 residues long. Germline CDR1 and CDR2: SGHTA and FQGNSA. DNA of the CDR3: TGTGCCAGCAGCCAAGAGTTCCCCCCGGCGGATCAGCCCCAGCATTTT. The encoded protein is CASSQEFPPADQPQHF.

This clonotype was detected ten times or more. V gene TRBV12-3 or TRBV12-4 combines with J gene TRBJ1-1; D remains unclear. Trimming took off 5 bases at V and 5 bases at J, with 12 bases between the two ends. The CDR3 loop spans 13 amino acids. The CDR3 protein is CASSLKGGTEAFF. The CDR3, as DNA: TGTGCCAGCAGTCTTAAGGGAGGAACTGAAGCTTTCTTT.

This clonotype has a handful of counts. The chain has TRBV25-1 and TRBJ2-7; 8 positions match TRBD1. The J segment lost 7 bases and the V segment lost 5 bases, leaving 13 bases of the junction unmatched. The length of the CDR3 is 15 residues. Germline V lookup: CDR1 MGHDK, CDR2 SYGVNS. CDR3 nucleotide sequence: TGTGCCAGCAGTCTCCGGACAGGGAGGAGGGTAGAGCAGTACTTC. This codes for CASSLRTGRRVEQYF.

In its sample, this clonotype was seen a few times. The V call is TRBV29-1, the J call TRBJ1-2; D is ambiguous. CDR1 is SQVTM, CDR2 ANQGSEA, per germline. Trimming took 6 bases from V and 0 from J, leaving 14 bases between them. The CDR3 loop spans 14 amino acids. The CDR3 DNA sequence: TGCAGCGTCCTTCGTACCTCACCTAACTATGGCTACACCTTC. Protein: CSVLRTSPNYGYTF.

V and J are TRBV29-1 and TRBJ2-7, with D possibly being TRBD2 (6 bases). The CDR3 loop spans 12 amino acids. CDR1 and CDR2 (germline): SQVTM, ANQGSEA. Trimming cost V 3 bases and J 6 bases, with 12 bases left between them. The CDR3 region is CSVDLEGSEQYF. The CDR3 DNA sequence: TGCAGCGTTGACTTGGAGGGGAGCGAGCAGTACTTC.

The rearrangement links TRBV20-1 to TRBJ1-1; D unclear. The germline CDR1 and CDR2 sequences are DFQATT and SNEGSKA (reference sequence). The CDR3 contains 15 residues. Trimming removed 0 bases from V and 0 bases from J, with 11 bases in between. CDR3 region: CSARDLRTLNTEAFF. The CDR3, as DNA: TGCAGTGCTAGAGATCTTAGGACGTTGAACACTGAAGCTTTCTTT.

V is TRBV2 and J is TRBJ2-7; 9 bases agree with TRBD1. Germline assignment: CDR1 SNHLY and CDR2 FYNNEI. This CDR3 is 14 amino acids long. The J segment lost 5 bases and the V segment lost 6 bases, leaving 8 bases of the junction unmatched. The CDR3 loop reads CASSHGTGNHEQYF. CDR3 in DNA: TGTGCCAGCAGCCACGGGACAGGGAACCACGAGCAGTACTTC.

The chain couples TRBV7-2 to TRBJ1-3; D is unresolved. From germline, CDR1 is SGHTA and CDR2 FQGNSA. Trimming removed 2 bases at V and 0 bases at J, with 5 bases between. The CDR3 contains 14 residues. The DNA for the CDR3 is TGTGCCAGCAGCTTATTGGACTCTGGAAACACCATATATTTT. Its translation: CASSLLDSGNTIYF.

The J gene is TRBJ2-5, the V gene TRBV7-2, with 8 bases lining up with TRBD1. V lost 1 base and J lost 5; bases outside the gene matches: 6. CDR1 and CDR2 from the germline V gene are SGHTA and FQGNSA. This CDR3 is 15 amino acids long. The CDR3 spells CASSLVQGAWETQYF. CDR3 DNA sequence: TGTGCCAGCAGCTTAGTGCAGGGGGCGTGGGAGACCCAGTACTTC.

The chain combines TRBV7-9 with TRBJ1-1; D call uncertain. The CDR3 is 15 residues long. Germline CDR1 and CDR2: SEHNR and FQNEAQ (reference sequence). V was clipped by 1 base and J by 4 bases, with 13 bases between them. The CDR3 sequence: CASSLGGVAGTEAFF. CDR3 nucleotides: TGTGCCAGCAGCTTAGGCGGAGTCGCCGGCACTGAAGCTTTCTTT. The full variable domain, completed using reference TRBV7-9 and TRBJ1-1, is DTGVSQNPRHKITKRGQNVTFRCDPISEHNRLYWYRQTLGQGPEFLTYFQNEAQLEKSRLLSDRFSAERPKGSFSTLEIQRTEQGDSAMYLCASSLGGVAGTEAFFGQGTRLTVV.

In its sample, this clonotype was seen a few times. The CDR3 reads CASSQEWIQETQYF. The CDR3 bases are TGTGCCAGCAGCCAAGAGTGGATTCAAGAGACCCAGTACTTC. This chain joins TRBV3-1 and TRBJ2-5; D uncertain. The CDR3 runs to 14 residues. V lost 0 bases and J 2 bases, leaving 7 bases between the germline ends. Germline V gene lookup returns CDR1 LGHDT and CDR2 YNNKEL (reference sequence).

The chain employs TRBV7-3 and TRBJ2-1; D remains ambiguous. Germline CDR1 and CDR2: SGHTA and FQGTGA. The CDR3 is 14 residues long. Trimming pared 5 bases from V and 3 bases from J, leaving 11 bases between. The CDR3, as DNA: TGTGCCAGCAGCCCAAGCCCAGTCTACAATGAGCAGTTCTTC. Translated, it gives CASSPSPVYNEQFF. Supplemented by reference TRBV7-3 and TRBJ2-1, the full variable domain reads GAGVSQTPSNKVTEKGKYVELRCDPISGHTALYWYRQSLGQGPEFLIYFQGTGAADDSGLPNDRFFAVRPEGSVSTLKIQRTERGDSAVYLCASSPSPVYNEQFFGPGTRLTVL.

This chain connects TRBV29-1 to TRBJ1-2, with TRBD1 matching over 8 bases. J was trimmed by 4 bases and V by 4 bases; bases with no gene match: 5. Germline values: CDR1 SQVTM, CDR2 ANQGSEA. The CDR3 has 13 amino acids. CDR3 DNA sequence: TGCAGCGTTGCCGGACAGGGTATCTATGGCTACACCTTC. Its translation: CSVAGQGIYGYTF.

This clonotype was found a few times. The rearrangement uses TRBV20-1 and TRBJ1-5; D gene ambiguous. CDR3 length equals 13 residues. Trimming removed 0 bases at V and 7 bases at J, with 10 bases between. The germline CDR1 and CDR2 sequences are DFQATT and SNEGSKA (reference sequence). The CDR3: CSARDTVRQPQHF. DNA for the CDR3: TGCAGTGCTAGAGATACCGTTCGGCAGCCCCAGCATTTT.

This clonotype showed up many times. The CDR3 region is CAISESKTGETQYF. For the CDR3, the DNA is TGTGCCATCAGTGAGTCGAAAACGGGAGAGACCCAGTACTTC. The gene calls are TRBV10-3 and TRBJ2-5, with D uncertain. CDR3 length: 14 residues. Trimming took 0 bases from V and 4 from J, leaving 9 bases between them. The germline CDR1 and CDR2 sequences are ENHRY and SYGVKD.

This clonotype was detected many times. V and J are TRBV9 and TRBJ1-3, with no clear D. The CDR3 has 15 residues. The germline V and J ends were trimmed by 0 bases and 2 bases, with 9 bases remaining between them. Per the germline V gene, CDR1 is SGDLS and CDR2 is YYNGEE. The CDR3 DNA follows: TGTGCCAGCAGCGTAGACCACGGTCCTGGAAACACCATATATTTT. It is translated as CASSVDHGPGNTIYF.

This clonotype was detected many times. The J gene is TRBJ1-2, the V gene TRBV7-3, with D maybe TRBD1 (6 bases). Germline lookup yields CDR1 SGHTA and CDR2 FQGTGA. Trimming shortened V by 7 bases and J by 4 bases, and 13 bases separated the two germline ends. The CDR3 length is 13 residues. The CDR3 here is CASIKSGAYGYTF. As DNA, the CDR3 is TGTGCCAGCATAAAGTCAGGGGCCTATGGCTACACCTTC.

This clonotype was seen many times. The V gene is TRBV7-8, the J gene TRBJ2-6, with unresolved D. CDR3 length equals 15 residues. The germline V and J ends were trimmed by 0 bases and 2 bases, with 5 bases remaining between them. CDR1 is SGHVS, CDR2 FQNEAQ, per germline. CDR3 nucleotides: TGTGCCAGCAGCTTAGCTCTACCTGGGGCCAACGTCCTGACTTTC. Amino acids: CASSLALPGANVLTF.

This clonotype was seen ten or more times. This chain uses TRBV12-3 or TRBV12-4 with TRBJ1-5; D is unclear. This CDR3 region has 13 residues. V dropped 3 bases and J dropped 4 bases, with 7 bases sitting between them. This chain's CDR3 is CASSFQQNQPQHF. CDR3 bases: TGTGCCAGCAGTTTCCAGCAGAATCAGCCCCAGCATTTT.

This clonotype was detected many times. CDR3 sequence reads: CSVADRGDMNTEAFF. CDR3 coding DNA: TGCAGCGTCGCGGACAGGGGGGACATGAACACTGAAGCTTTCTTT. The rearrangement links TRBV29-1 to TRBJ1-1; 10 nucleotides line up with TRBD1. This CDR3 region has 15 residues. With V trimmed by 6 bases and J by 0 bases, 7 bases remained unmatched. Per the germline V gene, CDR1 is SQVTM and CDR2 is ANQGSEA.

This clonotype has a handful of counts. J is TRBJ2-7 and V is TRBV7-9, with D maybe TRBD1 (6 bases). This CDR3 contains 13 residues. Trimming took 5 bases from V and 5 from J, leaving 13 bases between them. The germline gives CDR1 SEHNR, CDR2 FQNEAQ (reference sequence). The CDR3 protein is CASSNDRFHEQYF. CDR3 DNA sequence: TGTGCCAGCAGCAACGACAGGTTTCACGAGCAGTACTTC.

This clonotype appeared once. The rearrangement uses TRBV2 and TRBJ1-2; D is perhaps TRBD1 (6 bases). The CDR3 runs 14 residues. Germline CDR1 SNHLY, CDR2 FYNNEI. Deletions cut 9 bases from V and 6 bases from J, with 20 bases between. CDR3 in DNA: TGTGCCAGGAGCGTACAAACAGGGCGCAATGGCTACACCTTC. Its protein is CARSVQTGRNGYTF.

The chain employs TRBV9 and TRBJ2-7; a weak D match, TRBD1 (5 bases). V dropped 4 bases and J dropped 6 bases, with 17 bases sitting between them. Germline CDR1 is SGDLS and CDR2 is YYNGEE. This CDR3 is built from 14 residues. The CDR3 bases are TGTGCCAGCAGCTTAGGGGCAGGCACGACCGAGCAGTACTTC. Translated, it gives CASSLGAGTTEQYF.

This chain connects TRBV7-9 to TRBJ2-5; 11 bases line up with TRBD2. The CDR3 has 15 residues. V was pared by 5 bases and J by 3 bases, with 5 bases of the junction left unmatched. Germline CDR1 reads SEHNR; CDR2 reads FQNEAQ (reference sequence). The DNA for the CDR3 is TGTGCCAGCAGCCAACTAGCGGGAGATGAAGAGACCCAGTACTTC. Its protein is CASSQLAGDEETQYF.

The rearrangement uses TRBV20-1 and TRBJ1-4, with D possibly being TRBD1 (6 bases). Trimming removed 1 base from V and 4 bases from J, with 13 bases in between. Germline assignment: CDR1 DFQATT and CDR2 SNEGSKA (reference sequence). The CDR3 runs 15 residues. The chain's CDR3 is CSARAGKGVNEKLFF. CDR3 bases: TGCAGTGCTAGAGCGGGCAAGGGGGTTAATGAAAAACTGTTTTTT.

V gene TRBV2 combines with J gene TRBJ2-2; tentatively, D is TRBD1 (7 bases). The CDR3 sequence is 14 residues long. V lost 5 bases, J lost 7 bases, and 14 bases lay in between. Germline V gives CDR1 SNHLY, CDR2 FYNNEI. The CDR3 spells CASSFGGGGGELFF. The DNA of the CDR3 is TGTGCCAGCAGTTTCGGAGGGGGCGGCGGGGAGCTGTTTTTT.

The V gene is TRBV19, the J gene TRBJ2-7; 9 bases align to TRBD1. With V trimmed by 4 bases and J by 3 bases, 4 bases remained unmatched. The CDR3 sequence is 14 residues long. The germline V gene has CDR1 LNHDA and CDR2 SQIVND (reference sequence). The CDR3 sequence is CASSTAGQGYEQYF. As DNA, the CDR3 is TGTGCCAGTAGTACCGCGGGACAGGGCTACGAGCAGTACTTC.

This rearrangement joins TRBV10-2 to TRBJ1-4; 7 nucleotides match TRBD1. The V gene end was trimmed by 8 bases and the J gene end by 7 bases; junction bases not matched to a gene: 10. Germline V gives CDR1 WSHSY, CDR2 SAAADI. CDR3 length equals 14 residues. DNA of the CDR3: TGCGCCAGCCAGGGGGGGGGCAAGGGTGAAAAACTGTTTTTT. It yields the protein CASQGGGKGEKLFF.